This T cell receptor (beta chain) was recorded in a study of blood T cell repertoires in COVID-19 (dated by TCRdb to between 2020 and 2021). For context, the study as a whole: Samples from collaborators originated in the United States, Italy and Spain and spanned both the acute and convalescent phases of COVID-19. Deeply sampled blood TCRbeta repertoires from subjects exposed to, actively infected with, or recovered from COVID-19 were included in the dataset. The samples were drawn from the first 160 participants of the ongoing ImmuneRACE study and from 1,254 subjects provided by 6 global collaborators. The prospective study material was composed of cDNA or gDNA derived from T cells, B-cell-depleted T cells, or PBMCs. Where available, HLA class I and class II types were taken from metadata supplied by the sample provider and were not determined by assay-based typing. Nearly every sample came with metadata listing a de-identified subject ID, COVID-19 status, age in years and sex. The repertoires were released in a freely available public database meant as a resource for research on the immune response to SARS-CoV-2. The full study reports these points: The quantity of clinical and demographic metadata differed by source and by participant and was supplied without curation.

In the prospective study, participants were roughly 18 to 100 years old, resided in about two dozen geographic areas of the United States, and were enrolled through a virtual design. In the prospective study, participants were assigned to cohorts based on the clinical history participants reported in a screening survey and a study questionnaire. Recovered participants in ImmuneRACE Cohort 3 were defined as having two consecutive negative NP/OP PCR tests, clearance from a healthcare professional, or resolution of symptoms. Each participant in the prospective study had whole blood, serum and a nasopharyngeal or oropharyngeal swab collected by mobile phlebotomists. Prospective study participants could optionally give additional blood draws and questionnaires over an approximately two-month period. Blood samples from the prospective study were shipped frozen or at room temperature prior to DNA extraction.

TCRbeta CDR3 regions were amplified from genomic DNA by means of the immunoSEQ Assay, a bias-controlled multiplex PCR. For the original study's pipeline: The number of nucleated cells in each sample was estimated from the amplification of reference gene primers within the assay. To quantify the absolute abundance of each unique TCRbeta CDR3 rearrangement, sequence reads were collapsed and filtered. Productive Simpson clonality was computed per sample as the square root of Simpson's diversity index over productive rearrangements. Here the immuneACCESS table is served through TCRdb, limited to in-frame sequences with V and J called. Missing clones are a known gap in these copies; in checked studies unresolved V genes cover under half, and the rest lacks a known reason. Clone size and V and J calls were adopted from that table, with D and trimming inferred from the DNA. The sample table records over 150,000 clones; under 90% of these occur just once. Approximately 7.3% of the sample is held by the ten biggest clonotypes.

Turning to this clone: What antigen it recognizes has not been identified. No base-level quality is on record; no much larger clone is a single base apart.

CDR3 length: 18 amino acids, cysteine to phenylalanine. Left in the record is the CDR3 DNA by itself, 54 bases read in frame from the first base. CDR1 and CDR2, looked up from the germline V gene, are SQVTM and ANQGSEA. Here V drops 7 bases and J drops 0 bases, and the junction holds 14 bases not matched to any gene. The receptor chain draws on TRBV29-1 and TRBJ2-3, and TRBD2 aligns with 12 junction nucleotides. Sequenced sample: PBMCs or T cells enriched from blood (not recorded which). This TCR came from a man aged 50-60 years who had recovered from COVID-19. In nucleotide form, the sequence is TGCAGCGCCGCGGGGCCGACTAGCGGGGGCATAAGCACAGATACGCAGTATTTT. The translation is CSAAGPTSGGISTDTQYF.